This T cell receptor beta chain derives from a study of T cell changes during pregnancy in multiple sclerosis. The V end was cut by 4 bases, the J end by 4 bases, with 14 bases between. The CDR3 contains 14 residues. Germline V CDR1 and CDR2: MNHNS, SASEGT. Libraries were prepared by immunoSEQ multiplex PCR; TCRdb keeps only in-frame clonotypes and omits some of them. The table records some 40,000 clones, 90% to 95% of them present only once. This specimen consisted of CD8+ T cells from peripheral blood mononuclear cells, obtained in the third trimester of pregnancy. The chain couples TRBV6-1 to TRBJ2-7, with D perhaps matching TRBD1 (8 bases). The source of this sequence is a female donor with multiple sclerosis, enrolled in a pregnancy study. CDR3 loop: CASSADRGGYEQYF. DNA for the CDR3: TGTGCCAGCAGTGCAGACAGGGGAGGGTACGAGCAGTACTTC.